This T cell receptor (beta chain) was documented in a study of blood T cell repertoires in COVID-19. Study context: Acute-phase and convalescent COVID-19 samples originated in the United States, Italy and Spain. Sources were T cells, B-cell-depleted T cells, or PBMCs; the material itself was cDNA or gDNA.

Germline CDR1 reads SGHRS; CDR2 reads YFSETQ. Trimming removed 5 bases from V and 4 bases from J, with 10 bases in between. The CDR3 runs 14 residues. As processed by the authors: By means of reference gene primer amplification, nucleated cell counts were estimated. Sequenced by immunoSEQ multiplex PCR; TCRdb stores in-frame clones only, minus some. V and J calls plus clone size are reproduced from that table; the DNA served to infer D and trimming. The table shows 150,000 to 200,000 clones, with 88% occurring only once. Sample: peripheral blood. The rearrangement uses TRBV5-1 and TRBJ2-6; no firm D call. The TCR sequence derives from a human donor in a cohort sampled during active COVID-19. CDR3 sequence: CASRLKQGANVLTF. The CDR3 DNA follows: TGCGCCAGCAGACTCAAACAGGGGGCCAACGTCCTGACTTTC. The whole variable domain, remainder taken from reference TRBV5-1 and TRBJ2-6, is KAGVTQTPRYLIKTRGQQVTLSCSPISGHRSVSWYQQTPGQGLQFLFEYFSETQRNKGNFPGRFSGRQFSNSRSEMNVSTLELGDSALYLCASRLKQGANVLTFGAGSRLTVL.